The following is a TCR beta chain sequence with its context. Its antigen is undetermined. The sample is drawn from a study of CD8+CD57+ T cells in acquired aplastic anemia. TCR beta VDJ and CDR3 profiling used genomic DNA as template. TCRdb independently ran MiXCR on the reads; one entry per CDR3 protein. The sample contains some 200,000 distinct CDR3 sequences, around 45% of which appear only once. In patients chosen for sequencing, flow cytometry had shown CD8+CD57+ cell expansion. As a group, the patients uniformly had severe acquired aplastic anemia. Germline CDR1 is SGHAT and CDR2 is FQDESV (reference sequence). The length of the CDR3 is 15 residues. Between the trimmed V and J ends, which lost 5 bases and 1 base, there was a span of 14 bases. The study, taken as a whole, reports: Sharing between patients and controls was observed for around 30 CD8+ CDR3 sequences. No significant difference in CD8+ Simpson's diversity was found between patients and controls.

The V gene is TRBV11-1, the J gene TRBJ1-1; possibly TRBD1 for D (5 bases). This TCR was recovered from a human donor with aplastic anemia. Material: sorted CD4+, CD8+, or CD8+CD57+ T cells (not recorded which) from PBMCs. This chain's CDR3 is CASSVRVQANTEAFF. Here the CDR3 DNA reads TGTGCCAGCAGCGTCAGGGTACAGGCGAACACTGAAGCTTTCTTT.